The clone carrying this T cell receptor (beta chain) was seen just once. In the original analysis: The authors estimated nucleated cell counts from reference gene primer amplification. Assay used: immunoSEQ multiplex PCR; TCRdb lists only in-frame clones, some missing. Clone size and V and J calls were adopted from that table, with D and trimming inferred from the DNA. The sample has 150,000 to 200,000 clones, roughly 86% seen once. The V gene lost 6 bases and the J gene lost 0 bases, with 15 bases spanning the gap. This CDR3 has 16 amino acids. Germline V CDR1 and CDR2: MDHEN, SYDVKM. This entry is derived from a study of blood T cell repertoires in COVID-19. About the research overall: Sample material is recorded as cDNA or gDNA derived from T cells, B-cell-depleted T cells, or PBMCs.

The origin of this receptor is an older woman who had recovered from COVID-19. The chain employs TRBV28 and TRBJ1-5; no reliable D call. Sequenced input: peripheral blood. The CDR3 nucleotides read TGTGCCAGCAGCTATGGAACAGTTAATAGCAATCAGCCCCAGCATTTT. Amino acid sequence: CASSYGTVNSNQPQHF.